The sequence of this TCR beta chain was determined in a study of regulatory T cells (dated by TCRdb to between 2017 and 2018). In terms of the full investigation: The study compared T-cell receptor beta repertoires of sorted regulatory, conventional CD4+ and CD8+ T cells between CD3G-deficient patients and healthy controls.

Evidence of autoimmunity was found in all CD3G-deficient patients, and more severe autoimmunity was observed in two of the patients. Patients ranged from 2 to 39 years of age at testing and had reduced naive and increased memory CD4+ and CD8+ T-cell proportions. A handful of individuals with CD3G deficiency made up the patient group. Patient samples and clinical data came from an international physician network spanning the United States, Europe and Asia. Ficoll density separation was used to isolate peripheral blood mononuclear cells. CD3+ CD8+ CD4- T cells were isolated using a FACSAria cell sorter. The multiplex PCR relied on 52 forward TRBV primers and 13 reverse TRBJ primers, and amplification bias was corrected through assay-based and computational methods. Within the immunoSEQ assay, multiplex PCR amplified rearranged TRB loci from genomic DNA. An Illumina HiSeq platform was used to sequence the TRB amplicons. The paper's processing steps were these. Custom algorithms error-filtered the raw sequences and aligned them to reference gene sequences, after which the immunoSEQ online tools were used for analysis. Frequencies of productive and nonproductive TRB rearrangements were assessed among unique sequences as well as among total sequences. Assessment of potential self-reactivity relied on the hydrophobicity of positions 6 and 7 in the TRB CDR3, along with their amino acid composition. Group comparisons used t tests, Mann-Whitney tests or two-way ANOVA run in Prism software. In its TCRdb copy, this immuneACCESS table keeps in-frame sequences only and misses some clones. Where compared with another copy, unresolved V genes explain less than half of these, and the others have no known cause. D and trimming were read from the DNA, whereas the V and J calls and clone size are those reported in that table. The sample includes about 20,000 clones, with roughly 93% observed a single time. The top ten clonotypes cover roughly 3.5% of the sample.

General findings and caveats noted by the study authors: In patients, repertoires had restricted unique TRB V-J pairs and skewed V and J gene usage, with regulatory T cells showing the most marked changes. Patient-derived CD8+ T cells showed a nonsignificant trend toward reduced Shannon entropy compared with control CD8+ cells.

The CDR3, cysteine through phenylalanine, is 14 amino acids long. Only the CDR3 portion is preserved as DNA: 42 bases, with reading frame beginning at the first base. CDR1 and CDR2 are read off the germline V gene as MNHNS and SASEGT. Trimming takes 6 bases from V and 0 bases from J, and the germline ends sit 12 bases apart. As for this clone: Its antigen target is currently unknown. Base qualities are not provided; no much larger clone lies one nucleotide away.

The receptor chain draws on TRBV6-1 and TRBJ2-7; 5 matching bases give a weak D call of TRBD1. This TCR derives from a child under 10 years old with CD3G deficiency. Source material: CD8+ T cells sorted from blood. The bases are TGTGCCAGCAGCCTGGGGCTCTACTCCTACGAGCAGTACTTC. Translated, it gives CASSLGLYSYEQYF.